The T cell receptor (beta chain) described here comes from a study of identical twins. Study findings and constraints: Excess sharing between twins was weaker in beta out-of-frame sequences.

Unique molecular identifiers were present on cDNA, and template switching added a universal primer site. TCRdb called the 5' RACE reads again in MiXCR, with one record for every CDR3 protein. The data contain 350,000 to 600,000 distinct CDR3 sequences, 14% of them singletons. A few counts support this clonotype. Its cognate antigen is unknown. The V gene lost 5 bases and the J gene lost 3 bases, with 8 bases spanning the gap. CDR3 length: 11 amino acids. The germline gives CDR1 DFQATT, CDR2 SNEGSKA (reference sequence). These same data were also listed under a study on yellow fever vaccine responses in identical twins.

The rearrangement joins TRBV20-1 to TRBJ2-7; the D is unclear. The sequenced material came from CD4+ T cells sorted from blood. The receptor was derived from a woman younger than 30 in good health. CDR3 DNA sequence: TGCAGTGCTGTCAACGTCTACGAGCAGTACTTC. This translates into CSAVNVYEQYF.